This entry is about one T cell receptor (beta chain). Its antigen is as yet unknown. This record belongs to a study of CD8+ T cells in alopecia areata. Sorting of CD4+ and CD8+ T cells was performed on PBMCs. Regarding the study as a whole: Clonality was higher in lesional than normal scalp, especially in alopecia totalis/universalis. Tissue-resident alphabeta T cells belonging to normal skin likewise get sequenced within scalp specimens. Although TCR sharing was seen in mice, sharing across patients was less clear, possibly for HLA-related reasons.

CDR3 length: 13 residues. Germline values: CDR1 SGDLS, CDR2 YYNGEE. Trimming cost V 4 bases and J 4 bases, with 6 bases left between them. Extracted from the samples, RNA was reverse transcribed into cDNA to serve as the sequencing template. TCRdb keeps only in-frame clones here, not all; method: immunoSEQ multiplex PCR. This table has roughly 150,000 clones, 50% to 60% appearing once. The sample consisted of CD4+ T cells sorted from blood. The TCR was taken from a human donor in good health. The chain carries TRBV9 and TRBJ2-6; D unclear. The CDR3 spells CASSPPGANVLTF. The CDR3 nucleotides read TGTGCCAGCAGCCCCCCAGGGGCCAACGTCCTGACTTTC.